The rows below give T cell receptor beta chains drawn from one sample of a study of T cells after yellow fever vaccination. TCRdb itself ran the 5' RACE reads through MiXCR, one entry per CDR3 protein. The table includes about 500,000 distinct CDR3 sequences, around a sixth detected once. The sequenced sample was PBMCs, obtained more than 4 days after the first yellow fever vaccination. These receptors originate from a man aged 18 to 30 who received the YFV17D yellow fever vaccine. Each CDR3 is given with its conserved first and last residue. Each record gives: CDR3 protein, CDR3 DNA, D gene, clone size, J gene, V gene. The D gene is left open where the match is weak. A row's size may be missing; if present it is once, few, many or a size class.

CSASLFSYNEQFF,TGCAGTGCTAGCCTCTTCTCCTACAATGAGCAGTTCTTC,.,few,TRBJ2-1,TRBV20-1
CASSVGTGAERGGPQHF,TGTGCCAGCAGCGTCGGGACAGGGGCCGAGCGGGGGGGACCCCAGCATTTT,TRBD1,.,TRBJ1-5,TRBV9
CASSQSGGKETQYF,TGTGCCAGCAGCCAGAGCGGGGGGAAAGAGACCCAGTACTTC,TRBD2,.,TRBJ2-5,TRBV7-2
CASSPSTGGQPYEQYF,TGTGCCAGCTCACCTAGTACGGGGGGGCAACCCTACGAGCAGTACTTC,TRBD2,once,TRBJ2-7,TRBV18
CASSQISGNEQYF,TGCGCCAGCAGCCAAATCAGCGGGAATGAGCAGTACTTC,TRBD2,.,TRBJ2-7,TRBV4-1
CATKEEGRTEAFF,TGTGCCACTAAGGAAGAGGGGAGGACTGAAGCTTTCTTT,.,few,TRBJ1-1,TRBV27
CASSLTAQNPLGAFF,TGTGCCAGCAGTTTGACAGCACAAAACCCCTTGGGGGCTTTCTTT,.,few,TRBJ1-1,TRBV27
CASSLAGVSNEQFF,TGTGCCAGCAGTTTAGCGGGAGTAAGCAATGAGCAGTTCTTC,.,few,TRBJ2-1,TRBV12-3/TRBV12-4
CARRRDRDKNIQYF,TGCGCCAGGCGACGGGACAGGGACAAAAACATTCAGTACTTC,TRBD1,.,TRBJ2-4,TRBV5-1
CASSKVEHTDTQYF,TGTGCCAGCAGCAAAGTGGAACACACAGATACGCAGTATTTT,.,.,TRBJ2-3,TRBV21-1
CASSVISTDTQYF,TGCGCCAGCAGCGTTATTAGCACAGATACGCAGTATTTT,.,.,TRBJ2-3,TRBV5-1
CASSGHIAETQYF,TGTGCCAGCAGTGGCCACATTGCAGAGACCCAGTACTTC,.,once,TRBJ2-5,TRBV6-1
CASSEKGTNEQFF,TGTGCCAGCAGTGAAAAAGGGACTAATGAGCAGTTCTTC,.,.,TRBJ2-1,TRBV2
CASSIGQGNTEAFF,TGTGCCAGTTCTATAGGACAGGGGAACACTGAAGCTTTCTTT,TRBD1,many,TRBJ1-1,TRBV19
CASSLGGGRLYGYTF,TGTGCCAGCAGCTTGGGGGGGGGGCGCCTCTATGGCTACACCTTC,.,few,TRBJ1-2,TRBV7-2
CASCQYGASTDTQYF,TGTGCCTCCTGCCAATATGGGGCTAGCACAGATACGCAGTATTTT,.,.,TRBJ2-3,TRBV3-1
CASSLTGAGYGYTF,TGTGCCAGCAGCTTAACGGGGGCAGGGTATGGCTACACCTTC,.,few,TRBJ1-2,TRBV7-3
CASNPGQGASETQYF,TGTGCCAGTAACCCCGGACAGGGGGCGTCGGAGACCCAGTACTTC,TRBD1,.,TRBJ2-5,TRBV7-3
CASSHWTGQQFF,TGCGCCAGCAGCCATTGGACAGGCCAGCAGTTCTTC,TRBD1,.,TRBJ2-1,TRBV4-1
CASSLQGVGYEQFF,TGTGCCAGCAGTTTACAGGGGGTTGGGTATGAGCAGTTCTTC,TRBD1,.,TRBJ2-1,TRBV12-3/TRBV12-4
CSVSGPGDEQYF,TGCAGCGTTTCCGGGCCAGGGGACGAGCAGTACTTC,.,few,TRBJ2-7,TRBV29-1
CASSQEVAAHPSSYNEQFF,TGTGCCAGCAGCCAAGAAGTAGCGGCCCACCCAAGCTCCTACAATGAGCAGTTCTTC,.,.,TRBJ2-1,TRBV14
CASSSGPSNTGELFF,TGTGCCAGCAGCTCCGGGCCATCGAACACCGGGGAGCTGTTTTTT,.,many,TRBJ2-2,TRBV7-3
CASRAPGGDDTQYF,TGTGCCAGCAGAGCCCCGGGAGGTGACGATACGCAGTATTTT,TRBD2,.,TRBJ2-3,TRBV6-1
CSVNRGITNEKLFF,TGCAGCGTAAACAGGGGAATCACTAATGAAAAACTGTTTTTT,TRBD1,.,TRBJ1-4,TRBV29-1
CSVEQRGYYGYTF,TGCAGCGTAGAACAAAGGGGTTACTATGGCTACACCTTC,.,few,TRBJ1-2,TRBV29-1
CSGLIRGVRTGELFF,TGCAGCGGTCTGATCCGGGGGGTGCGCACCGGGGAGCTGTTTTTT,TRBD2,few,TRBJ2-2,TRBV29-1
CASSLIPASPHEQFF,TGCGCCAGCAGCTTGATACCGGCTAGTCCCCATGAGCAGTTCTTC,.,few,TRBJ2-1,TRBV5-1
CASSLGGAGGGNIQYF,TGTGCCAGCAGTTTAGGGGGGGCCGGCGGTGGGAACATTCAGTACTTC,.,few,TRBJ2-4,TRBV28
CASSLPIAGNTGELFF,TGTGCCAGCAGCCTTCCGATAGCGGGGAACACCGGGGAGCTGTTTTTT,TRBD2,.,TRBJ2-2,TRBV5-4
CASSQTDQETQYF,TGTGCCAGTAGCCAGACAGACCAAGAGACCCAGTACTTC,.,.,TRBJ2-5,TRBV19
CASSREKGDQPQHF,TGTGCCAGCAGCCGCGAAAAGGGGGATCAGCCCCAGCATTTT,.,few,TRBJ1-5,TRBV7-2
CASRKTADTQYF,TGTGCCAGCAGGAAGACAGCAGATACGCAGTATTTT,.,.,TRBJ2-3,TRBV2
CASKTGSSGREQYF,TGTGCCAGCAAAACAGGGTCCTCGGGGAGGGAGCAGTACTTC,.,.,TRBJ2-7,TRBV7-2
CSVSRRGQLTDTQYF,TGCAGCGTGTCTAGGCGGGGGCAACTCACAGATACGCAGTATTTT,.,.,TRBJ2-3,TRBV29-1
CASSNQGFGGYTF,TGTGCCAGCAGCAACCAGGGATTTGGTGGCTACACCTTC,.,.,TRBJ1-2,TRBV6-2/TRBV6-3
CASSVGPGGTQYF,TGTGCCAGCAGCGTAGGACCGGGTGGGACCCAGTACTTC,.,.,TRBJ2-5,TRBV9
CASSQGLAESTDTQYF,TGTGCCAGCAGCCAGGGACTAGCGGAGAGCACAGATACGCAGTATTTT,TRBD2,.,TRBJ2-3,TRBV5-4
CASSFQAHNEQFF,TGTGCCAGCAGTTTTCAGGCCCACAATGAGCAGTTCTTC,.,.,TRBJ2-1,TRBV12-3/TRBV12-4
CASSSGDRGPNSPLHF,TGTGCCAGCAGCTCAGGCGACAGGGGACCTAATTCACCCCTCCACTTT,TRBD1,few,TRBJ1-6,TRBV11-2
CASSHKDREGGYTF,TGCGCCAGCAGCCATAAGGACAGGGAAGGTGGCTACACCTTC,TRBD1,.,TRBJ1-2,TRBV4-1
CASSQDSGGEQYF,TGTGCCAGCAGCCAAGATAGCGGGGGGGAGCAGTACTTC,TRBD2,.,TRBJ2-7,TRBV3-1
CASSSDASGNTIYF,TGTGCCAGCAGCTCGGACGCCTCTGGAAACACCATATATTTT,.,.,TRBJ1-3,TRBV6-1
CSVVEGITDYTF,TGCAGCGTTGTTGAGGGGATTACGGACTACACCTTC,.,few,TRBJ1-2,TRBV29-1
CASSGSGTGGLRGYTF,TGTGCCAGCAGTGGATCCGGGACAGGGGGCCTTCGGGGCTACACCTTC,TRBD1,many,TRBJ1-2,TRBV12-3/TRBV12-4